What follows are 3 T cell receptor beta chains derived from one specimen sequenced in a study of response to subunit inactivated influenza vaccine. TCRdb analysed the RT-PCR reads with MiXCR anew, one entry per CDR3 protein. The sample has roughly 160,000 distinct CDR3 sequences, 9.5% to 12% seen once. This sample comprised CD8+ T cells sorted from PBMCs, obtained less than 30 months after vaccination. These receptors originate from a man between 50 and 75 years old who received an inactivated influenza vaccine.

A few counts support this clonotype. CDR3 loop: CASSYGQLRAGGLNSPLHF. The CDR3 coding sequence is TGTGCCAGCAGTTACGGGCAGTTACGCGCAGGGGGTCTGAATTCACCCCTCCACTTT. The rearrangement uses TRBV6-5 and TRBJ1-6, with TRBD1 identical over 7 bases. V gave up 2 bases and J gave up 7 bases; unmatched junction bases: 17. The CDR3 totals 19 residues. CDR1 MNHEY and CDR2 SVGAGI come from the germline V gene.

This rearrangement joins TRBV4-2 to TRBJ2-1; no reliable D call. Trimming took 0 bases from V and 6 from J, leaving 9 bases between them. The CDR3 has 14 amino acids. The germline V gene encodes CDR1 LGHNA and CDR2 YNFKEQ. CDR3 region: CASSQDTIVNEQFF. The CDR3 region has the DNA TGTGCCAGCAGCCAAGATACTATAGTCAATGAGCAGTTCTTC.

Regarding this clonotype: Relative to the germline gene, one junction end is altered; a read error may explain this. This chain links TRBV7-6 with TRBJ2-3, with D unresolved. Germline V CDR1 and CDR2: SGHVS, FNYEAQ. The CDR3 has 16 amino acids. The CDR3 reads CACSLERLDGTDMQYF. The CDR3 nucleotides are TGTGCCTGCAGCTTAGAGAGGTTAGACGGTACAGATATGCAGTATTTT. The variable domain in full, completed from reference TRBV7-6 and TRBJ2-3, reads GAGVSQSPRYKVTKRGQDVALRCDPISGHVSLYWYRQALGQGPEFLTYFNYEAQQDKSGLPNDRFSAERPEGSISTLTIQRTEQRDSAMYRCACSLERLDGTDMQYFGPGTRLTVL.